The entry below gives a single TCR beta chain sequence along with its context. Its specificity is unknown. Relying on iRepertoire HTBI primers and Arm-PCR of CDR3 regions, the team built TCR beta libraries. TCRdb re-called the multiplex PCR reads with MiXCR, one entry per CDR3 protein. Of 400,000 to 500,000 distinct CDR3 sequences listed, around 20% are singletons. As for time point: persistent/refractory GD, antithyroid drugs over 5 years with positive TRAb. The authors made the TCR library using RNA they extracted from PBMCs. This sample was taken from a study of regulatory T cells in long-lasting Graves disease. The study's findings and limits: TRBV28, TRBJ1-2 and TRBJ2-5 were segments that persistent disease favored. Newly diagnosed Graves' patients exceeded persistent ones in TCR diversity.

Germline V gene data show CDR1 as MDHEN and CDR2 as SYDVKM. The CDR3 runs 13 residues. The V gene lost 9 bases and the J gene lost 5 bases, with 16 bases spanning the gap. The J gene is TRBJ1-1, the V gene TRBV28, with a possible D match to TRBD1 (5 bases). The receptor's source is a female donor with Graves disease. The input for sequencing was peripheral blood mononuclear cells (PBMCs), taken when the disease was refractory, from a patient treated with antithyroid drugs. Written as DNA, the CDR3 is TGTGCCAGTGTAAGGGGCGTATGGACTGAAGCTTTCTTT. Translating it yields CASVRGVWTEAFF. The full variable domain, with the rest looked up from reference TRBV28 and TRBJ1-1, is DVKVTQSSRYLVKRTGEKVFLECVQDMDHENMFWYRQDPGLGLRLIYFSYDVKMKEKGDIPEGYSVSREKKERFSLILESASTNQTSMYLCASVRGVWTEAFFGQGTRLTVV.